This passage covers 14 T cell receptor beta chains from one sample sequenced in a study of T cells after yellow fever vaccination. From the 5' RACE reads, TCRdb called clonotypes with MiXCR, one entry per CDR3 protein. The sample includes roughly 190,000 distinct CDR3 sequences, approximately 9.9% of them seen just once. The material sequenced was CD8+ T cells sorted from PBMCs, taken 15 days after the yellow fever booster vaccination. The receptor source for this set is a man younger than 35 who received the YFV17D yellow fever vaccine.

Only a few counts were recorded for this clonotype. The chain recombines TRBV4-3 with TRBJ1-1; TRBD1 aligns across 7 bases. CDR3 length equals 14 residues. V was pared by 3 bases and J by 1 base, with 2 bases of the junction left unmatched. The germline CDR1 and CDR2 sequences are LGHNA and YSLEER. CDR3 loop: CASSHRQGNTEAFF. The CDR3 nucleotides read TGCGCCAGCAGCCACCGACAGGGGAACACTGAAGCTTTCTTT.

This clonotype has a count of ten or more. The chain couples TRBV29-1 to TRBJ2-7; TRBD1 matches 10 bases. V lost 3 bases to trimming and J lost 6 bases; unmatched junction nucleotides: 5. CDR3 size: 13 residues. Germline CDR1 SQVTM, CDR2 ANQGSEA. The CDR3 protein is CSVDRDRGREQYV. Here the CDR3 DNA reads TGCAGCGTTGATAGGGACAGGGGTCGCGAGCAGTACGTC.

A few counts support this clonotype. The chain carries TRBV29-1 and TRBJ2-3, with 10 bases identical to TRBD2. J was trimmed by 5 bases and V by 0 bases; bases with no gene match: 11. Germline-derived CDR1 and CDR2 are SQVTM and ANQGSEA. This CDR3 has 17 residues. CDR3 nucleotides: TGCAGCGTTGAAGATTTTGCTAGCGGGGGACAGGTAGATACGCAGTATTTT. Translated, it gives CSVEDFASGGQVDTQYF.

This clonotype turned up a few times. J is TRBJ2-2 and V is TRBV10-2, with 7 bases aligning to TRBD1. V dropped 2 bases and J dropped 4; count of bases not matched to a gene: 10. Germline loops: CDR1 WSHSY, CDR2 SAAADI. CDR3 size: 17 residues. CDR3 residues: CASSERVGQPGTGELFF. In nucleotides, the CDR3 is TGCGCCAGCAGTGAGAGAGTGGGACAGCCAGGCACCGGGGAGCTGTTTTTT.

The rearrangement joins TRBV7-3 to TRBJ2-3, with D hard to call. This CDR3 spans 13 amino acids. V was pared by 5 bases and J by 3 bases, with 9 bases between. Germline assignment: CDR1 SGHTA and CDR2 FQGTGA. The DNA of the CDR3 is TGTGCCAGCAGCCTAGACAATACAGATACGCAGTATTTT. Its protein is CASSLDNTDTQYF.

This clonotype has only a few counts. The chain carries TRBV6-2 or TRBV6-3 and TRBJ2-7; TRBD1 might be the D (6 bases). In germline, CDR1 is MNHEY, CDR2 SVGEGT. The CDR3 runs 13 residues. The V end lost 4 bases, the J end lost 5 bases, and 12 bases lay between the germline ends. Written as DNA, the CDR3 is TGTGCCAGCAGTTTTCAGGGGTGGGACGAGCAGTACGTC. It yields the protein CASSFQGWDEQYV.

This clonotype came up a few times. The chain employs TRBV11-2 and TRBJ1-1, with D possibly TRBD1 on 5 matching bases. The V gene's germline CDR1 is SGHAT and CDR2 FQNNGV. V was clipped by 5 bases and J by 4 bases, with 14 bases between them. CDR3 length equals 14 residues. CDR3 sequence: CASSLVGVATEAFF. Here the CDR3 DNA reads TGTGCCAGCAGCCTAGTGGGGGTTGCCACTGAAGCTTTCTTT.

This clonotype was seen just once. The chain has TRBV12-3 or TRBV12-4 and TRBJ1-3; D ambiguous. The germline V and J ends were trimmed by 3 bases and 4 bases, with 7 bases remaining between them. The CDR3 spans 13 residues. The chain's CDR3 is CASSLGWGNTIYF. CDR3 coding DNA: TGTGCCAGCAGTTTGGGATGGGGAAACACCATATATTTT.

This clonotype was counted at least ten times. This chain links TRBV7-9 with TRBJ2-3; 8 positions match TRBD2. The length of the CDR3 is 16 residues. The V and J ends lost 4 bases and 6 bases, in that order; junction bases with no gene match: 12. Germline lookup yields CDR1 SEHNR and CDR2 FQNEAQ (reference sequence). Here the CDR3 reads CASSSARGAAGDTQYF. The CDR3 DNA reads TGTGCCAGCAGCTCAGCGCGGGGGGCAGCAGGGGATACGCAGTATTTT.

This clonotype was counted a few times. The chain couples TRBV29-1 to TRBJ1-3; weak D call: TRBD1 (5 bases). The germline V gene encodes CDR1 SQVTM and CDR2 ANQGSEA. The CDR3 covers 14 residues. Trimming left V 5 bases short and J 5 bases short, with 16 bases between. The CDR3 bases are TGCAGCGTTACTGACGACAGTCAGCGAAACACCATATATTTT. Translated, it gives CSVTDDSQRNTIYF.

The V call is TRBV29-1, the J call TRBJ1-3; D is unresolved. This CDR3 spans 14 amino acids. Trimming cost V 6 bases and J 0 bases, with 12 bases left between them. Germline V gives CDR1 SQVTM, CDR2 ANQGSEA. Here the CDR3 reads CSVVRGSSGNTIYF. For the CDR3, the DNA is TGCAGCGTGGTTCGCGGGAGCTCTGGAAACACCATATATTTT.

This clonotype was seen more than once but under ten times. CDR3 coding DNA: TGTGCCAGCAGCTTAGCGGAGGGTAGAACCACAGATACGCAGTATTTT. It yields the protein CASSLAEGRTTDTQYF. This chain joins TRBV7-9 and TRBJ2-3; perhaps TRBD2 as D (6 bases). CDR1 is SEHNR, CDR2 FQNEAQ, per germline (reference sequence). V dropped 0 bases and J dropped 2 bases, with 12 bases sitting between them. The CDR3 totals 16 residues.

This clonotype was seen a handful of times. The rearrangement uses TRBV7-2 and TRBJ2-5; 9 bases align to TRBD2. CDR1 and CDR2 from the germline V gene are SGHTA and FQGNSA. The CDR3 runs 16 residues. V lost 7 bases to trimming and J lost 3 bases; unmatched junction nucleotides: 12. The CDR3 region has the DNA TGTGCCAGCAACCCCTCCGGGACTAGCTCCGAAGAGACCCAGTACTTC. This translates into CASNPSGTSSEETQYF.

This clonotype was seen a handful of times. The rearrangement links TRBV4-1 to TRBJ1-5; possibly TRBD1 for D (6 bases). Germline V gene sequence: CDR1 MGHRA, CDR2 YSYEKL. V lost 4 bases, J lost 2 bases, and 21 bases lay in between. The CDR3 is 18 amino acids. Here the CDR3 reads CASSLGAAMVRGNQPQHF. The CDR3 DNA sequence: TGCGCCAGCAGCCTGGGGGCCGCAATGGTAAGGGGCAATCAGCCCCAGCATTTT.